This section outlines one TCR beta chain sequence together with its context. The data were taken from a study of OX40 agonist ivuxolimab in advanced cancers. Exclusion of a patient followed from autoimmune disease history or systemic immunosuppression. TCRdb keeps only in-frame clones here, not all; method: immunoSEQ multiplex PCR. The sample consists of about 90,000 clones, roughly 85% of them appearing once. The V gene end was trimmed by 6 bases and the J gene end by 4 bases; junction bases not matched to a gene: 7. CDR1 PRHDT and CDR2 FYEKMQ come from the germline V gene (reference sequence). This CDR3 has 14 amino acids.

The input for sequencing was CD4+ or CD8+ T cells sorted from blood, taken in a trial of the OX40 agonist ivuxolimab. The J gene is TRBJ2-7, the V gene TRBV13; 9 positions match TRBD2. The TCR originated in an adult with an advanced solid tumor such as melanoma, head and neck, liver or kidney cancer. CDR3 in amino acids: CASRLSGSQYEQYF. Here the CDR3 DNA reads TGTGCCAGCAGACTTAGCGGGAGTCAGTACGAGCAGTACTTC. The entire variable domain, with the rest obtained from reference TRBV13 and TRBJ2-7, is as follows: AAGVIQSPRHLIKEKRETATLKCYPIPRHDTVYWYQQGPGQDPQFLISFYEKMQSDKGSIPDRFSAQQFSDYHSELNMSSLELGDSALYFCASRLSGSQYEQYFGPGTRLTVT.